The 23 T cell receptor beta chains given below trace back to one sample, sequenced in a study of blood T cell repertoires in COVID-19. The data were produced by immunoSEQ multiplex PCR, yet TCRdb's version contains in-frame clones alone and is incomplete. This table holds approximately 280,000 clones, 89% found once. The sequenced sample was peripheral blood. These receptors were collected from a man aged 45-60 years with acute or convalescent COVID-19.

The chain recombines TRBV12-3 or TRBV12-4 with TRBJ1-4; D is perhaps TRBD1 (6 bases). This CDR3 comprises 13 residues. The germline V and J ends were trimmed by 5 bases and 5 bases, with 9 bases remaining between them. The CDR3 region is CASSPGQNEKLFF. The CDR3 nucleotides read TGTGCCAGCAGTCCCGGACAGAATGAAAAACTGTTTTTT.

The V gene is TRBV19, the J gene TRBJ1-2; D is possibly TRBD1 (6 bases). This CDR3 spans 13 amino acids. Trimming left V 3 bases short and J 5 bases short, with 10 bases between. Per germline, CDR1 LNHDA and CDR2 SQIVND (reference sequence). Here the CDR3 reads CASSIGQTYGYTF. CDR3 nucleotides: TGTGCCAGTAGTATCGGACAGACTTATGGCTACACCTTC. The whole variable domain, filled in from reference TRBV19 and TRBJ1-2, reads DGGITQSPKYLFRKEGQNVTLSCEQNLNHDAMYWYRQDPGQGLRLIYYSQIVNDFQKGDIAEGYSVSREKKESFPLTVTSAQKNPTAFYLCASSIGQTYGYTFGSGTRLTVV.

The V gene is TRBV9, the J gene TRBJ2-7; 14 nucleotides match TRBD2. The CDR3 extends over 18 amino acids. Germline assignment: CDR1 SGDLS and CDR2 YYNGEE. J was trimmed by 0 bases and V by 2 bases; bases with no gene match: 7. The CDR3 is CASSVGTSGGLSSYEQYF. DNA of the CDR3: TGTGCCAGCAGCGTCGGGACTAGCGGGGGCCTTAGCTCCTACGAGCAGTACTTC.

The V and J genes are TRBV18 and TRBJ1-4; no reliable D call. The CDR3 length is 14 residues. The germline gives CDR1 KGHSH, CDR2 LQKENI. V was clipped by 3 bases and J by 8 bases, with 13 bases between them. The CDR3: CASSPPGSGEKLFF. The CDR3 region has the DNA TGTGCCAGCTCACCCCCCGGGTCGGGAGAAAAACTGTTTTTT.

The V and J genes are TRBV7-8 and TRBJ1-1; D not resolved. This CDR3 contains 15 residues. Trimming stripped 3 bases from V and 1 base from J, with 12 bases between. Germline CDR1 SGHVS, CDR2 FQNEAQ. The CDR3 region has the DNA TGTGCCAGCAGCTTGGCACTACACCGGAACACTGAAGCTTTCTTT. Its protein is CASSLALHRNTEAFF.

V usage is TRBV6-4 and J usage is TRBJ2-1; a weak D match, TRBD2 (6 bases). CDR3 size: 15 residues. Germline lookup yields CDR1 MRHNA and CDR2 SNTAGT. V dropped 9 bases and J dropped 0 bases, with 15 bases sitting between them. The CDR3 protein is CASKPGTGSYNEQFF. The DNA of the CDR3 is TGTGCCAGTAAGCCCGGGACTGGCTCCTACAATGAGCAGTTCTTC.

The chain joins TRBV7-3 to TRBJ1-5; 7 bases fit TRBD1. Losses at the gene ends were 5 bases for V and 5 bases for J; bases not matched to a gene: 3. There are 13 residues in the CDR3. Looked up from germline, CDR1 is SGHTA and CDR2 is FQGTGA. CDR3 sequence reads: CASSPDRDQPQHF. The CDR3 nucleotides read TGTGCCAGCAGCCCAGACAGGGATCAGCCCCAGCATTTT.

This clone was counted once. The CDR3 nucleotides read TGTGCCAGCAGCACTGACAGGGAGGACGAGCAGTACTTC. Translating gives CASSTDREDEQYF. The chain links TRBV7-2 to TRBJ2-7, with TRBD1 as a possible D gene (7 bases). Trimming took 5 bases from V and 5 from J, leaving 13 bases between them. Germline lookup yields CDR1 SGHTA and CDR2 FQGNSA. The length of the CDR3 is 13 residues.

J is TRBJ1-1 and V is TRBV3-1 (or the pseudogene TRBV3-2); D perhaps matches TRBD1 (6 bases). V lost 4 bases, J lost 4 bases, and 10 bases lay in between. Germline assignment: CDR1 LGHDT and CDR2 YNNKEL (reference sequence). This CDR3 region has 13 residues. The CDR3 protein is CASSPGAGTEAFF. The CDR3 nucleotides read TGTGCCAGCAGCCCAGGGGCTGGCACTGAAGCTTTCTTT.

The V call is TRBV7-8, the J call TRBJ2-3; possibly TRBD2 for D (6 bases). Germline V CDR1 and CDR2: SGHVS, FQNEAQ. The ends were cut back, 4 bases at V and 0 bases at J, with 23 bases in the middle. CDR3 length equals 19 residues. CDR3 region: CASSSGLLVADTSTDTQYF. The CDR3 DNA reads as TGTGCCAGCAGCTCAGGACTTTTGGTAGCGGACACTAGCACAGATACGCAGTATTTT.

The V and J genes are TRBV5-1 and TRBJ2-1, with 8 bases identical to TRBD2. This CDR3 region has 14 residues. V lost 0 bases, J lost 6 bases, and 2 bases stayed unmatched. Germline values: CDR1 SGHRS, CDR2 YFSETQ. The CDR3 region is CASSLGTSSNEQFF. CDR3 bases: TGCGCCAGCAGCTTGGGGACTAGCAGCAATGAGCAGTTCTTC.

The chain is built from TRBV6-5 and TRBJ1-6, with D maybe TRBD1 (5 bases). V was shortened by 2 bases and J by 6 bases, with 11 bases between the two germline ends. The CDR3 runs 15 residues. CDR1 and CDR2 from the germline V gene are MNHEY and SVGAGI. CDR3: CASSYGRGGNSPLHF. Written as DNA, the CDR3 is TGTGCCAGCAGTTACGGCCGGGGGGGTAATTCACCCCTCCACTTT.

The chain recombines TRBV5-4 with TRBJ1-1; D gene uncertain. The CDR3 runs 17 residues. The germline gives CDR1 SGHNT, CDR2 YYREEE (reference sequence). V was pared by 3 bases and J by 1 base, with 19 bases between. CDR3 nucleotide sequence: TGTGCCAGCAGCTGGCCGGGATACGGGAAGGGGAACACTGAAGCTTTCTTT. Its protein is CASSWPGYGKGNTEAFF.

The chain is built from TRBV5-1 and TRBJ1-2; 8 bases are shared with TRBD1. In germline, CDR1 is SGHRS, CDR2 YFSETQ. With V trimmed by 6 bases and J by 6 bases, 13 bases remained unmatched. The CDR3 runs 15 residues. The CDR3 loop is CASKPWQGARNGYTF. Written as DNA, the CDR3 is TGCGCCAGCAAACCGTGGCAGGGGGCGCGTAATGGCTACACCTTC.

V is TRBV11-3 and J is TRBJ2-2, with 11 bases identical to TRBD1. This CDR3 has 16 residues. Germline V lookup: CDR1 SGHNT, CDR2 YENEEA. J gave up 5 bases and V 5 bases, and 7 bases lay outside the gene matches. The CDR3 DNA is TGTGCCAGCAGCCTATCCGGGACAGGGGGAACCGGGGAGCTGTTTTTT. This gives the protein CASSLSGTGGTGELFF.

This chain joins TRBV5-4 and TRBJ2-1, with a tentative D call TRBD2 (5 bases). The CDR3 length is 12 residues. Germline CDR1 reads SGHNT; CDR2 reads YYREEE (reference sequence). V gave up 4 bases and J gave up 7 bases, with 9 bases separating them. This CDR3 reads CASSPGGNEQFF. The CDR3 coding sequence is TGTGCCAGCAGCCCGGGCGGGAATGAGCAGTTCTTC.

The chain joins TRBV11-1 to TRBJ2-5, with 9 bases matching TRBD2. The J segment lost 4 bases and the V segment lost 0 bases, leaving 6 bases of the junction unmatched. CDR3 length: 16 amino acids. Germline lookup yields CDR1 SGHAT and CDR2 FQDESV (reference sequence). The CDR3 DNA is TGTGCCAGCAGCTTAGCGCGGCGGGGGGGCAGAGAGACCCAGTACTTC. It specifies CASSLARRGGRETQYF.

This clone was picked up a small number of times. This sequence joins TRBV6-4 and TRBJ2-3, with 10 bases lining up with TRBD2. The trim removed 5 bases at V and 2 bases at J, leaving 4 bases unmatched. The CDR3 runs 15 residues. CDR1 and CDR2 (germline): MRHNA, SNTAGT. The CDR3 DNA follows: TGTGCCAGCAGTTCAGCGGGGGGGAACACAGATACGCAGTATTTT. It translates to CASSSAGGNTDTQYF.

V gene TRBV11-2 combines with J gene TRBJ2-2, with D perhaps TRBD2 (6 bases). The germline CDR1 and CDR2 sequences are SGHAT and FQNNGV. The V end was cut by 5 bases, the J end by 7 bases, with 14 bases between. CDR3 length: 14 amino acids. The CDR3 reads CASSPWDFNGELFF. The CDR3 nucleotides are TGTGCCAGCAGCCCCTGGGACTTTAACGGGGAGCTGTTTTTT. The whole variable domain, filled in from reference TRBV11-2 and TRBJ2-2, reads EAGVAQSPRYKIIEKRQSVAFWCNPISGHATLYWYQQILGQGPKLLIQFQNNGVVDDSQLPKDRFSAERLKGVDSTLKIQPAKLEDSAVYLCASSPWDFNGELFFGEGSRLTVL.

CDR3 nucleotides: TGTGCCAGTAGTGTAGCCGGTCTATCCTACGAGCAGTACTTC. Protein product: CASSVAGLSYEQYF. This chain links TRBV19 with TRBJ2-7; D unclear. Germline V gene lookup returns CDR1 LNHDA and CDR2 SQIVND (reference sequence). This CDR3 spans 14 amino acids. Trimming took off 5 bases at V and 1 base at J, with 12 bases between the two ends.

The rearrangement links TRBV6-5 to TRBJ1-1; tentatively, D is TRBD1 (6 bases). V lost 0 bases to trimming and J lost 11 bases, with 16 bases between them. Germline CDR1 reads MNHEY; CDR2 reads SVGAGI. This CDR3 is built from 14 residues. The CDR3 sequence: CASSYSLQGRSAFF. The CDR3 DNA reads TGTGCCAGCAGTTACTCGCTGCAGGGGCGGTCGGCTTTCTTT.

This CDR3 is CASSEDRGRTGELFF. The CDR3 region has the DNA TGTGCCAGCAGTGAAGACAGGGGGAGAACCGGGGAGCTGTTTTTT. V is TRBV6-1 and J is TRBJ2-2; 8 bases agree with TRBD1. The CDR3 runs to 15 residues. Germline V gene lookup returns CDR1 MNHNS and CDR2 SASEGT. Trimming at V came to 1 base and at J to 5 bases, leaving 3 bases not matched to a gene.

The chain combines TRBV10-3 with TRBJ1-6, with a tentative D call TRBD1 (6 bases). CDR1 and CDR2 from the germline V gene are ENHRY and SYGVKD. V shed 6 bases and J shed 5 bases, with 11 bases lying between them. The CDR3 consists of 14 residues. The CDR3 here is CAIRDSRDNSPLHF. In nucleotides, the CDR3 is TGTGCCATCAGGGACAGTCGGGATAATTCACCCCTCCACTTT.